Each of the 25 T cell receptor beta chains below was sequenced from the same sample in a study of blood T cells in healthy people across ages. A second PCR of roughly 6 to 12 cycles used a sample-barcoded 5' primer and a J-beta primer mix. TCRdb used MiXCR to reprocess the 5' RACE reads, holding one entry per CDR3 protein. The table shows roughly 1.7 million distinct CDR3 sequences, with about 31% occurring only once. Sequenced sample: blood. The receptors come from a woman aged 25 to 39 in good health.

There are many counts of this clonotype. The J gene is TRBJ1-2, the V gene TRBV7-9; the D is unclear. The CDR3 spans 13 residues. The V gene lost 2 bases and the J gene lost 3 bases, with 7 bases spanning the gap. Looked up from germline, CDR1 is SEHNR and CDR2 is FQNEAQ (reference sequence). This chain's CDR3 is CASSLSLDYGYTF. Written as DNA, the CDR3 is TGTGCCAGCAGCTTATCTCTGGACTATGGCTACACCTTC.

A note on this clonotype: Since a much larger clone is just one base distant, this may be a read error. V usage is TRBV27 and J usage is TRBJ2-6; TRBD2 is a possible D gene (5 bases). The CDR3 length is 18 residues. The germline CDR1 and CDR2 sequences are MNHEY and SMNVEV (reference sequence). V was cut by 3 bases and J by 6 bases, with 21 bases left in between. The CDR3 nucleotides read TGTGCCAGCAGTTTTAGGTCCCCGAGTATGACTACGGCCAACGTCCTGACTTTC. It specifies CASSFRSPSMTTANVLTF.

This clonotype occurred a few times. The rearrangement links TRBV20-1 to TRBJ2-1; 7 nucleotides align to TRBD2. CDR3 size: 16 residues. Germline CDR1 is DFQATT and CDR2 is SNEGSKA (reference sequence). The trim removed 5 bases at V and 1 base at J, leaving 11 bases unmatched. The CDR3 protein is CSAGGELVKSYNEQFF. The DNA for the CDR3 is TGCAGTGCTGGGGGGGAACTAGTAAAGTCCTACAATGAGCAGTTCTTC.

The V gene is TRBV12-3 or TRBV12-4, the J gene TRBJ1-1; 9 bases agree with TRBD1. With 6 bases clipped from V and 4 bases from J, the junction kept 9 bases outside the gene matches. The CDR3 spans 15 residues. The CDR3 here is CASSRRTGVTTEAFF. The CDR3 DNA sequence: TGTGCCAGCAGCCGTAGGACAGGGGTCACCACTGAAGCTTTCTTT.

J is TRBJ2-5 and V is TRBV14; D gene unclear. Germline V gene sequence: CDR1 SGHDN, CDR2 FVKESK. V was clipped by 4 bases and J by 4 bases, with 10 bases between them. The CDR3 sequence is 13 residues long. CDR3 in amino acids: CASSPRIGETQYF. In DNA, the CDR3 is TGTGCCAGCAGCCCTAGGATTGGAGAGACCCAGTACTTC.

Concerning this clonotype: A much more abundant neighbour one base away suggests this may be a read error. The chain uses TRBV12-3 or TRBV12-4 and TRBJ2-5, with no clear D. The CDR3 is made up of 12 amino acids. V lost 4 bases, J lost 8 bases, and 11 bases lay in between. The CDR3 here is CASSSDETTQYF. The CDR3 DNA reads TGTGCCAGCAGTTCGGACGAAACCACCCAGTACTTC.

There are a few counts of this clonotype. CDR3: CASSPKGGEHYNEQFF. The CDR3 DNA is TGCGCCAGCAGCCCCAAGGGCGGAGAACACTACAATGAGCAGTTCTTC. The chain has TRBV4-1 and TRBJ2-1; unclear D gene. V lost 4 bases and J 3 bases, leaving 16 bases between the germline ends. This CDR3 has 16 amino acids. The germline V gene encodes CDR1 MGHRA and CDR2 YSYEKL.

In this sample, this clonotype turned up a few times. V is TRBV12-3 or TRBV12-4 and J is TRBJ1-5; 8 nucleotides agree with TRBD1. The CDR3 is made up of 14 amino acids. Trimming at V came to 5 bases and at J to 4 bases, leaving 4 bases not matched to a gene. CDR3 sequence reads: CASSRQGTNQPQHF. The CDR3, as DNA: TGTGCCAGCAGTCGACAGGGGACAAATCAGCCCCAGCATTTT.

The genes are TRBV6-1 and TRBJ1-2; 10 bases are a match to TRBD1. Trimming removed 6 bases from V and 4 bases from J; junction bases left unmatched: 14. CDR3 length equals 17 residues. Germline V gene lookup returns CDR1 MNHNS and CDR2 SASEGT. CDR3 DNA sequence: TGTGCCAGCAGGGGCTCCGGGACAGGGGATCCCCTCTATGGCTACACCTTC. Its protein is CASRGSGTGDPLYGYTF.

The CDR3 loop is CATSDYRVRELFF. In nucleotides, the CDR3 is TGTGCCACCAGTGATTACAGGGTCCGGGAGCTGTTTTTT. The chain has TRBV24-1 and TRBJ2-2; possible D gene TRBD1, 6 bases. Trimming took 2 bases from V and 9 from J, leaving 9 bases between them. The CDR3 is 13 amino acids. The V gene's germline CDR1 is KGHDR and CDR2 SFDVKD.

Points on this clonotype: Possible read error: a much larger clone is one base away. This chain connects TRBV29-1 to TRBJ2-1; 7 nucleotides match TRBD1. The germline V gene encodes CDR1 SQVTM and CDR2 ANQGSEA. The CDR3 spans 12 residues. Trimming at V came to 7 bases and at J to 9 bases, leaving 9 bases not matched to a gene. The CDR3 region has the DNA TGCAGCGCCGATAACAGGGGAAGTGAGCAGTTCTTC. This gives the protein CSADNRGSEQFF.

The V call is TRBV10-3, the J call TRBJ2-1; D could derive from TRBD1 or TRBD2 (5 bases each). V was trimmed by 0 bases and J by 3 bases, leaving 9 bases between them. Germline lookup yields CDR1 ENHRY and CDR2 SYGVKD. The CDR3 contains 15 residues. The CDR3 protein is CAISESTRGYNEQFF. CDR3 sequence (DNA): TGTGCCATCAGTGAGTCGACGAGGGGCTACAATGAGCAGTTCTTC.

This clonotype was found a few times. As DNA, the CDR3 is TGCAGTGCTAGAGGGGGACAGGGCCCGAACTATGGCTACACCTTC. Encoded protein: CSARGGQGPNYGYTF. V is TRBV20-1 and J is TRBJ1-2, with TRBD1 matching 9 bases. CDR1 is DFQATT, CDR2 SNEGSKA, per germline (reference sequence). CDR3 length: 15 residues. V shed 1 base, J shed 2 bases, and the junction held 5 bases outside the gene matches.

The chain combines TRBV2 with TRBJ2-5; the D gene could be TRBD1 or TRBD2 (5 bases each). CDR3 length equals 15 residues. V lost 6 bases to trimming and J lost 7 bases, with 21 bases between them. Per the germline V gene, CDR1 is SNHLY and CDR2 is FYNNEI. This CDR3 is CASRGAQRPLGTQYF. For the CDR3, the DNA is TGTGCCAGCAGAGGGGCCCAGCGGCCCTTGGGGACCCAGTACTTC. The whole variable domain, remainder taken from reference TRBV2 and TRBJ2-5, is EPEVTQTPSHQVTQMGQEVILRCVPISNHLYFYWYRQILGQKVEFLVSFYNNEISEKSEIFDDQFSVERPDGSNFTLKIRSTKLEDSAMYFCASRGAQRPLGTQYFGPGTRLLVL.

V is TRBV28 and J is TRBJ1-5; a weak D match, TRBD1 (5 bases). Germline loops: CDR1 MDHEN, CDR2 SYDVKM. The CDR3 runs 16 residues. The V end lost 5 bases, the J end lost 1 base, and 15 bases lay between the germline ends. CDR3 sequence: CASSRGKRGSNQPQHF. CDR3 sequence (DNA): TGTGCCAGCAGTAGGGGCAAGCGGGGAAGCAATCAGCCCCAGCATTTT.

This clonotype was recorded many times. The chain has TRBV29-1 and TRBJ2-7; D is ambiguous. V lost 5 bases to trimming and J lost 3 bases, with 8 bases between them. Germline assignment: CDR1 SQVTM and CDR2 ANQGSEA. This CDR3 has 11 amino acids. This CDR3 is CSVLDLYEQYF. The CDR3 coding sequence is TGCAGCGTTTTGGATCTCTACGAGCAGTACTTC.

This chain joins TRBV7-2 and TRBJ2-2; D remains unclear. Germline V lookup: CDR1 SGHTA, CDR2 FQGNSA. The CDR3 runs 13 residues. Trimming left V 1 base short and J 6 bases short, with 6 bases between. The CDR3 reads CASSLEAPGELFF. The CDR3 DNA follows: TGTGCCAGCAGCTTAGAGGCTCCCGGGGAGCTGTTTTTT.

This clonotype showed up just a few times. The J gene is TRBJ2-1, the V gene TRBV24-1; 9 bases fit TRBD2. Germline-derived CDR1 and CDR2 are KGHDR and SFDVKD. This CDR3 has 17 amino acids. The V gene end was trimmed by 4 bases and the J gene end by 0 bases; junction bases not matched to a gene: 6. CDR3 DNA sequence: TGTGCCACCAGTGACGCTAGCGGGGCCGCCTCCTACAATGAGCAGTTCTTC. Encoded protein: CATSDASGAASYNEQFF.

This chain links TRBV7-9 with TRBJ2-5; 9 nucleotides match TRBD1. The V gene end was trimmed by 5 bases and the J gene end by 0 bases; junction bases not matched to a gene: 10. Germline assignment: CDR1 SEHNR and CDR2 FQNEAQ (reference sequence). The CDR3 contains 17 residues. The CDR3 loop is CASSTPAGTGNQETQYF. For the CDR3, the DNA is TGTGCCAGCAGCACGCCAGCCGGGACAGGGAACCAAGAGACCCAGTACTTC.

The chain uses TRBV2 and TRBJ2-7, with D perhaps TRBD2 (5 bases). The better agreement between TRBJ2-5 and the DNA end casts doubt on the J call. Germline assignment: CDR1 SNHLY and CDR2 FYNNEI. There are 14 residues in the CDR3. The CDR3 loop reads CASSESAGRETQYF. As DNA, the CDR3 is TGTGCCAGCAGTGAATCGGCGGGCCGAGAGACCCAGTACTTC.

This chain connects TRBV28 to TRBJ1-1; possible D gene TRBD1, 5 bases. There are 13 residues in the CDR3. Trimming removed 4 bases at V and 4 bases at J, with 10 bases between. In germline, CDR1 is MDHEN, CDR2 SYDVKM. The CDR3 protein is CASSWVGGTEAFF. CDR3 bases: TGTGCCAGCAGTTGGGTGGGGGGCACTGAAGCTTTCTTT.

V gene TRBV27 combines with J gene TRBJ2-7, with D uncertain. CDR1 and CDR2 (germline): MNHEY, SMNVEV (reference sequence). CDR3 length equals 14 residues. Deletions cut 3 bases from V and 2 bases from J, with 11 bases between. The chain's CDR3 is CASSFVTPPYEQYF. The CDR3 nucleotides read TGTGCCAGCAGTTTTGTAACACCCCCCTACGAGCAGTACTTC.

In this sample, this clonotype turned up many times. The V call is TRBV4-1, the J call TRBJ2-5; tentatively, D is TRBD1 (6 bases). Per germline, CDR1 MGHRA and CDR2 YSYEKL. This CDR3 comprises 15 residues. The V and J ends lost 0 bases and 5 bases respectively, with 13 bases between them. CDR3 protein: CASSQEGASRETQYF. The CDR3 DNA follows: TGCGCCAGCAGCCAAGAGGGGGCTAGTCGGGAGACCCAGTACTTC.

Only a few counts were recorded for this clonotype. V gene TRBV4-1 combines with J gene TRBJ2-7; D call uncertain. The V end was cut by 8 bases, the J end by 6 bases, with 20 bases between. CDR3 length equals 14 residues. Germline V gene data show CDR1 as MGHRA and CDR2 as YSYEKL. CDR3 bases: TGCGCCAGCTCCGATGGGCCGGGCCGCGGCGAGCAGTACTTC. It yields the protein CASSDGPGRGEQYF.

The genes are TRBV27 and TRBJ2-3, with 7 bases that match TRBD2. This CDR3 region has 16 residues. Germline values: CDR1 MNHEY, CDR2 SMNVEV (reference sequence). The J segment lost 5 bases and the V segment lost 5 bases, leaving 13 bases of the junction unmatched. This chain's CDR3 is CASSPSMGLFIDTQYF. The CDR3 DNA reads TGTGCCAGCAGTCCCAGTATGGGACTATTTATAGATACGCAGTATTTT.